The 10 T cell receptor beta chains reported below all come from one sample, sequenced in a study of T cells expressing NK-cell markers. TCRdb re-called the 5' RACE reads, yielding one record per CDR3 amino acid sequence without DNA. This listing includes under 600,000 distinct CDR3 sequences. Source material: blood T cells: a sorted CD56 or NKG2C T cell subset, CD4+ or CD8+ T cells, or bulk PBMC T cells (not recorded which). Receptors were obtained from a woman in her fifties or sixties in good health.

This rearrangement joins TRBV2 to TRBJ2-7; TCRdb names TRBD1, which stays unverified in the absence of DNA. This CDR3 comprises 13 residues. CDR1 and CDR2 from the germline V gene are SNHLY and FYNNEI. CDR3 loop: CASSAPVNYEQYF.

The chain has TRBV5-1 and TRBJ1-1. CDR1 is SGHRS and CDR2 is YFSETQ in the germline V gene. The CDR3 contains 13 residues. The CDR3 sequence is CASSLGVNTEAFF.

The CDR3 here is CASSRTPDSYTF. The rearrangement uses TRBV3-1 and TRBJ1-2; with no DNA, the TCRdb D assignment of TRBD1 cannot be verified. Per germline, CDR1 LGHDT and CDR2 YNNKEL (reference sequence). The CDR3 loop spans 12 amino acids. The full variable domain, in which reference TRBV3-1 and TRBJ1-2 provide the parts outside the CDR3, is DTAVSQTPKYLVTQMGNDKSIKCEQNLGHDTMYWYKQDSKKFLKIMFSYNNKELIINETVPNRFSPKSPDKAHLNLHINSLELGDSAVYFCASSRTPDSYTFGSGTRLTVV.

V usage is TRBV7-9 and J usage is TRBJ2-1; the TCRdb call, TRBD2, lacks DNA for checking. Germline V gene data show CDR1 as SEHNR and CDR2 as FQNEAQ (reference sequence). The CDR3 totals 18 residues. The CDR3 loop reads CASSLVGVGGIWKNEQFF.

The rearrangement uses TRBV20-1 and TRBJ2-3; TCRdb's D gene call, TRBD2, goes unchecked for lack of DNA. The CDR3 is 16 residues long. Per the germline V gene, CDR1 is DFQATT and CDR2 is SNEGSKA (reference sequence). CDR3 sequence: CSASKGAGGPTDTQYF.

The chain uses TRBV10-3 and TRBJ1-6. The CDR3 totals 13 residues. Germline loops: CDR1 ENHRY, CDR2 SYGVKD. The CDR3 spells CAINGGAGSPLHF.

V gene TRBV6-6 combines with J gene TRBJ2-1; with no DNA, the TCRdb D assignment of TRBD1 cannot be verified. The CDR3 is 14 residues long. Germline CDR1 MNHNY, CDR2 SVGAGI (reference sequence). The CDR3 is CASSLIRDYNEQFF.

J is TRBJ1-4 and V is TRBV20-1. CDR1 is DFQATT, CDR2 SNEGSKA, per germline (reference sequence). CDR3 length equals 14 residues. Here the CDR3 reads CSARITPNNEKLFF.

The genes are TRBV3-1 and TRBJ1-5; TCRdb lists TRBD1, though no DNA is available to test this call. CDR1 LGHDT and CDR2 YNNKEL come from the germline V gene (reference sequence). This CDR3 is 15 amino acids long. CDR3 sequence: CASSQGRGQGSAQHF.

The chain recombines TRBV4-2 with TRBJ2-7; there is no DNA to check the TCRdb D call of TRBD1. The CDR3 spans 15 residues. CDR1 is LGHNA and CDR2 is YNFKEQ in the germline V gene. This chain's CDR3 is CASSLLGQGTYEQYF.